These 17 T cell receptor beta chains originate from one sample sequenced in a study of T cell responses to AZD1222 COVID-19 vaccine. Measured with immunoSEQ multiplex PCR; TCRdb has only the in-frame clones, and not every one. Among 110,000 to 150,000 clones listed, around 88% were seen once. The sequenced sample was peripheral blood, obtained on day 0 of AZD1222 vaccination. These receptors were taken from an adult in good health.

The rearrangement uses TRBV30 and TRBJ2-1; 14 bases fit TRBD2. CDR1 and CDR2 from the germline V gene are GTSNPN and SVGIG (reference sequence). This CDR3 contains 15 residues. J gave up 8 bases and V 2 bases, and 5 bases lay outside the gene matches. CDR3 nucleotides: TGTGCCTGGAGTATGGGACTAGCGGGAGTTCATGAGCAGTTCTTC. It yields the protein CAWSMGLAGVHEQFF.

The CDR3: CATSRDSLRSTEAFF. The CDR3 DNA follows: TGTGCCACCAGCAGAGATTCGTTAAGGAGCACTGAAGCTTTCTTT. The J gene is TRBJ1-1, the V gene TRBV15; D unclear. Germline loops: CDR1 LNHNV, CDR2 YYDKDF (reference sequence). The V end was cut by 0 bases, the J end by 4 bases, with 12 bases between. This CDR3 has 15 amino acids.

V is TRBV2 and J is TRBJ2-1; TRBD2 matches at 8 bases. Germline lookup yields CDR1 SNHLY and CDR2 FYNNEI. The CDR3 runs 15 residues. After removal of 5 bases from V and 0 bases from J, the junction contained 3 bases not matched to a gene. CDR3 sequence (DNA): TGTGCCAGCAGTACTAGCGGCAGCTCCTACAATGAGCAGTTCTTC. It yields the protein CASSTSGSSYNEQFF.

This chain joins TRBV15 and TRBJ2-1; D is perhaps TRBD1 or TRBD2 (6 bases each). Trimming removed 5 bases at V and 3 bases at J, with 17 bases between. Germline V gene data show CDR1 as LNHNV and CDR2 as YYDKDF (reference sequence). The CDR3 totals 16 residues. CDR3 DNA sequence: TGTGCCACCAGCTCCCAACAGGGCGGGAACTACAATGAGCAGTTCTTC. Translation: CATSSQQGGNYNEQFF.

The chain links TRBV19 to TRBJ1-2; D remains ambiguous. Looked up from germline, CDR1 is LNHDA and CDR2 is SQIVND (reference sequence). V lost 2 bases, J lost 4 bases, and 14 bases lay in between. The CDR3 covers 15 residues. CDR3 in DNA: TGTGCCAGTAGTATACTCCCGGTGAGACTCTATGGCTACACCTTC. Translating it yields CASSILPVRLYGYTF.

The rearrangement uses TRBV4-1 and TRBJ1-4; D is uncertain. Germline CDR1 and CDR2: MGHRA and YSYEKL. V lost 1 base, J lost 5 bases, and 11 bases lay in between. The CDR3 totals 15 residues. This CDR3 is CASSQVGNNNEKLFF. DNA for the CDR3: TGCGCCAGCAGCCAAGTAGGGAATAACAATGAAAAACTGTTTTTT.

The rearrangement links TRBV6-5 to TRBJ1-1, with D maybe TRBD1 (6 bases). Deletions cut 6 bases from V and 0 bases from J, with 14 bases between. The CDR3 spans 15 residues. Germline loops: CDR1 MNHEY, CDR2 SVGAGI. CDR3 sequence: CASRGADSMNTEAFF. The CDR3 bases are TGTGCCAGCAGAGGCGCGGACAGCATGAACACTGAAGCTTTCTTT.

This clone showed up just a few times. The chain uses TRBV19 and TRBJ1-5; D ambiguous. Germline CDR1 and CDR2: LNHDA and SQIVND (reference sequence). This CDR3 has 15 amino acids. V gave up 4 bases and J gave up 6 bases, with 16 bases separating them. In DNA, the CDR3 is TGTGCCAGTAGTACTAACCGTGTGGGTGCTCAGCCCCAGCATTTT. Its protein product is CASSTNRVGAQPQHF.

The chain couples TRBV7-3 to TRBJ1-1; tentative D call: TRBD1 (5 bases). Germline V gene data show CDR1 as SGHTA and CDR2 as FQGTGA. V dropped 5 bases and J dropped 7 bases, with 14 bases sitting between them. The CDR3 consists of 13 residues. The CDR3 DNA reads as TGTGCCAGCAGCCCGGGACGGCGATTTGAAGCTTTCTTT. This translates into CASSPGRRFEAFF.

This rearrangement joins TRBV20-1 to TRBJ1-1, with D possibly matching TRBD1 (5 bases). The V gene's germline CDR1 is DFQATT and CDR2 SNEGSKA (reference sequence). The CDR3 sequence is 11 residues long. Trimming pared 8 bases from V and 5 bases from J, leaving 12 bases between. DNA of the CDR3: TGCAGTCTATATTGGGGGACTGAAGCTTTCTTT. Protein: CSLYWGTEAFF.

V is TRBV28 and J is TRBJ1-1; D not resolved. There are 11 residues in the CDR3. V was cut by 5 bases and J by 6 bases, with 7 bases left in between. CDR1 is MDHEN and CDR2 is SYDVKM in the germline V gene. The chain's CDR3 is CASSQNAEAFF. The CDR3 nucleotides read TGTGCCAGCAGTCAGAATGCTGAAGCTTTCTTT.

The gene calls are TRBV27 and TRBJ1-1, with D perhaps TRBD1 (5 bases). Trimming cost V 6 bases and J 0 bases, with 11 bases left between them. The CDR3 has 14 amino acids. Germline V gives CDR1 MNHEY, CDR2 SMNVEV (reference sequence). CDR3: CASSQQVMNTEAFF. The DNA for the CDR3 is TGTGCCAGCAGCCAACAGGTCATGAACACTGAAGCTTTCTTT.

This chain links TRBV3-1 (or the pseudogene TRBV3-2) with TRBJ2-7, with D perhaps matching TRBD1 or TRBD2 (6 bases each). Germline V lookup: CDR1 LGHDT, CDR2 YNNKEL (reference sequence). This CDR3 has 14 residues. V was trimmed by 1 base and J by 6 bases, leaving 13 bases between them. The DNA for the CDR3 is TGTGCCAGCAGCCAAGTGGCAGGGGAGGTCGAGCAGTACTTC. This codes for CASSQVAGEVEQYF.

This chain links TRBV18 with TRBJ1-4, with 7 bases aligning to TRBD1. Germline lookup yields CDR1 KGHSH and CDR2 LQKENI. The trim removed 1 base at V and 8 bases at J, leaving 4 bases unmatched. CDR3 length equals 14 residues. The DNA for the CDR3 is TGTGCCAGCTCACCACAGGGGGCTGGCGAAAAACTGTTTTTT. Translation: CASSPQGAGEKLFF. Drawing the rest from reference TRBV18 and TRBJ1-4, the complete variable domain is NAGVMQNPRHLVRRRGQEARLRCSPMKGHSHVYWYRQLPEEGLKFMVYLQKENIIDESGMPKERFSAEFPKEGPSILRIQQVVRGDSAAYFCASSPQGAGEKLFFGSGTQLSVL.

The chain combines TRBV5-6 with TRBJ1-2; tentatively, D is TRBD1 (6 bases). With 1 base removed from V and 0 bases from J, the gap between germline ends came to 7 bases. Germline V gene lookup returns CDR1 SGHDT and CDR2 YYEEEE. The CDR3 loop spans 14 amino acids. The CDR3 is CASSLRGTNYGYTF. In nucleotides, the CDR3 is TGTGCCAGCAGCTTGAGGGGGACTAACTATGGCTACACCTTC.

The chain links TRBV6-2 or TRBV6-3 to TRBJ1-1; unclear D gene. The CDR3 length is 13 residues. The germline V gene encodes CDR1 MNHEY and CDR2 SVGEGT. The V end was cut by 4 bases, the J end by 1 base, with 7 bases between. The CDR3 sequence: CASSSRENTEAFF. DNA for the CDR3: TGTGCCAGCAGTTCCCGCGAGAACACTGAAGCTTTCTTT.

The J gene is TRBJ1-3, the V gene TRBV12-3 or TRBV12-4; D gene unclear. This CDR3 has 13 residues. V lost 6 bases to trimming and J lost 0 bases, with 6 bases between them. The CDR3 spells CASRRNSGNTIYF. DNA for the CDR3: TGTGCCAGCAGAAGAAACTCTGGAAACACCATATATTTT.